This record covers a single T cell receptor (beta chain). The sample comes from a study of T cell responses to AZD1222 COVID-19 vaccine. Profiled with immunoSEQ multiplex PCR; TCRdb holds only in-frame clones, not every one. The table records 70,000 to 95,000 clones, roughly 90% of them present only once. The CDR3 length is 12 residues. Germline CDR1 SGHDN, CDR2 FVKESK. V lost 4 bases to trimming and J lost 5 bases, with 8 bases between them. The chain has TRBV14 and TRBJ1-2; D not resolved. The source is an adult who received the AZD1222 COVID-19 vaccine. Sequenced here: peripheral blood, sampled 28 days after the second AZD1222 dose. The CDR3 loop is CASSPLDYGYTF. The CDR3 coding sequence is TGTGCCAGCAGCCCCCTTGATTATGGCTACACCTTC.